This is a list of T cell receptor beta chains from one sample in a study of T cell repertoires in cytomegalovirus infection. TCRdb recomputed calls from the reads with MiXCR, one row per CDR3 protein. The data contain roughly 320,000 distinct CDR3 sequences, more than 8% of them seen just once; the ten biggest clones take up roughly 4%. The sequenced material came from PBMCs. These receptors originate from a human donor in good health (CMV status not recorded). Some clones in this sample may be carry-over from other donors' samples. CDR3s include the opening cysteine and the closing phenylalanine or tryptophan. Fields, in order: CDR3 length, V gene, CDR3 protein.

15 | TRBV7-2 | CASSLRTGPEQPQHF
18 | TRBV7-9 | CASSTYRDVEISGNTIYF
14 | TRBV14 | CDSSQETSGTGYTF
15 | TRBV2 | CASSSSGTRLNEQYF
15 | TRBV10-1 | CASSLSRQVERPQHF
11 | TRBV7-8 | CASSLVAEAFF
13 | TRBV6-1 | CASLVGYNSPLHF
13 | TRBV7-2 | CASSSLRGPRHTF
15 | TRBV7-2 | CASSLVGDRDNEQFF
14 | TRBV2 | CASSVDRGTTEAFF
15 | TRBV20-1 | CSFLGGSSYNSPLHF
15 | TRBV2 | CASSLGQAAAETQYF
13 | TRBV4-1 | CASSQGGYTEAFF
11 | TRBV12-3/TRBV12-4 | CASSIVEKLFF
13 | TRBV7-2 | CASSLYGSDGYTF
13 | TRBV7-6 | CASNRLGAVEQYF
13 | TRBV20-1 | CSAPRTDPSPLHF
13 | TRBV12-3/TRBV12-4 | CASSPRWGETQYF
14 | TRBV20-1 | CSAGKNGVDEKLFF
15 | TRBV5-6 | CASSPREAGPNEQFF
19 | TRBV7-8 | CASRPISGGGTGWNQPQHF
17 | TRBV10-3 | CAISDYGDNSGANVLTF
15 | TRBV6-2/TRBV6-3 | CASSYSLAGPDTQYF
14 | TRBV6-6 | CASSYEGSNQPQHF
11 | TRBV6-6 | CASSSIYGYTF
18 | TRBV27 | CASSSTAPGTSGPNEQFF
13 | TRBV7-9 | CASSLSRAEPQHF
15 | TRBV7-6 | CASSLGAGAGETQYF
16 | TRBV11-2 | CASSGTGASGANVLTF
15 | TRBV7-2 | CASTQRAGQNSPLHF
12 | TRBV20-1 | CSAGIPTYEQYF
12 | TRBV6-1 | CAIKSIGYGYIF